This T cell receptor (beta chain) is from a study of long-term antiretroviral therapy in people with HIV. Survey-level resolution applied to immunoSEQ assay v3.0. The table came from immunoSEQ multiplex PCR; TCRdb's copy has only in-frame clones and leaves some out. The sample includes tens of thousands of clones, approximately 88% seen only once; the top ten take more than 9%. Trimming took off 0 bases at V and 4 bases at J, with 12 bases between the two ends. The CDR3 runs to 15 residues. Germline V gives CDR1 LNHDA, CDR2 SQIVND (reference sequence). Before they underwent DNA extraction, samples held about 1-10 million cryopreserved PBMC. This clone was seen more than once but under ten times.

Sequenced here: unsorted PBMCs, sampled 2.7 to 2.9 years after starting antiretroviral therapy. V and J are TRBV19 and TRBJ1-2; no clear D. This TCR came from a man aged 25 to 45 with HIV. The CDR3 here is CASSIDHRESYGYTF. In DNA form, the CDR3 reads TGTGCCAGTAGTATAGACCACCGGGAATCCTATGGCTACACCTTC.